This TCR beta chain was profiled in a study of regulatory T cells in long-lasting Graves disease (dated by TCRdb to 2020 to 2023). Notes on the research overall: Patients with newly diagnosed Graves' disease had been on antithyroid drugs for under 3 months. A total of about 33 samples were covered by TCR sequencing, comprising around 13 persistent and around 20 newly diagnosed Graves' disease patients. The study was conducted in China and was registered as a clinical trial. This study used TCR sequencing and RNA sequencing of peripheral blood to compare persistent Graves' disease patients against newly diagnosed Graves' disease patients.

From the cysteine through the phenylalanine, the CDR3 covers 14 amino acids. CDR3 DNA only is kept here, 42 bases in frame from base 1. From a lookup of the germline V gene, CDR1 and CDR2 are SGHNT and YENEEA. The junction shows trimming of 5 bases on V and 5 bases on J, plus 16 bases between the germline ends. On the study overall, not on this receptor specifically: Only peripheral blood was studied, because thyroid tissue, the primary lesion, was inaccessible. TRBV28, TRBJ1-2 and TRBJ2-5 were preferentially used in persistent disease, while TRBV20-1 and TRBJ2-1 were favored in newly diagnosed disease. A larger number of public clonotypes was shared among persistent patients (2,741) than among newly diagnosed patients (roughly 970). Sequencing and analysis were limited to the TCR beta chain. Lower TCR Shannon entropy and fewer highly expanded clones were observed in persistent Graves' disease patients than in newly diagnosed patients, which suggested clonal expansion. The small sample size was acknowledged by the authors as a limitation that may reduce accuracy.

In its sample, this clonotype was seen many times. The antigen this receptor binds is unknown. Nothing much larger sits one base from this clone, and base qualities are not available. The library was generated by multiplex PCR. The sequencer was an Illumina HiSeq 4000. CDR3 regions were amplified by Arm-PCR with iRepertoire HTBI primers to construct TCR beta libraries. Gel purification was performed on PCR products prior to sequencing. The paper's processing steps were these. A total of around 66 TRBV and some 15 TRBJ segments were identified across samples and were used for gene usage analysis of CDR3 amino acid clonotypes. Filtered high-quality paired reads were merged into contigs using COPE and FqMerger. BLAST was used to align contigs to IMGT TRBV, TRBD and TRBJ reference genes, with CDR3 defined following IMGT. Clonotypes above 0.1% frequency were classified as highly expanded clones. Repertoire diversity was measured by Shannon entropy, and V-J evenness by the Gini coefficient. Clonotypes shared by more than one individual were considered public. In TCRdb, the public reads were trimmed at Q25 with fastp and aligned with MiXCR, with productive beta chains retained. Identical CDR3 protein sequences are pooled into one entry, listed with their most common genes and DNA. The V and J calls and clone size come from TCRdb's table, not from the authors' own analysis. Recorded for this sample are approximately 400,000 distinct CDR3 sequences; more than 12% of them occurred a single time. Jointly, the top ten make up over 15% of the sample.

In the paper's terms, the time point label means: newly diagnosed GD, antithyroid drugs for less than 3 months. RNA was extracted from PBMCs in TRIzol for both TCR sequencing and RNA sequencing. The diagnosis of Graves' disease followed American Thyroid Association guidelines. Patients were recruited from an endocrinology department in Xi'an, China. Each patient gave about 10 milliliters of peripheral blood, collected in an EDTA anticoagulant tube. Ficoll Paque Plus density gradient separation was used to isolate PBMCs, and no additional T cell sorting was done. An Agilent 2100 Bioanalyzer and agarose gel were used to check RNA quality, while a NanoDrop 2000 measured RNA concentration. In addition, the sample was reused for a study of T cells in Graves' hyperthyroidism and ophthalmopathy. As the second study states: Stable Graves' hyperthyroidism was defined as no progression to ophthalmopathy during 18 months of follow-up. Hyperthyroidism patients were aged 18 to 65 years and newly diagnosed, with disease duration of less than 2 months. Exclusion was applied to patients with uncontrolled infections, other autoimmune diseases, pregnancy or lactation. Diagnoses were established on the basis of clinical symptoms, serum thyroxine and TRAb, thyroid ultrasound, and orbital computed tomography. A first-round RT-PCR of the TCR CDR3 used the HTBI primer set with the Qiagen OneStep RT-PCR kit. Most expanded thyroid clonotypes (frequency above 0.001) were also detected in blood, a finding suggesting that blood repertoires may reflect thyroid immune responses. In cross-validation, a model built on a 13 V-J signature told ophthalmopathy apart from stable hyperthyroidism with about 90% sensitivity and around 84% specificity, and in testing the same model reached 80%/75%. During validation, the model predicted progression to ophthalmopathy a median of about 6.5 months ahead of onset, with roughly 65% sensitivity and 72% to 80% specificity. TCR V-J signatures able to tell the groups apart were searched for in a discovery cohort of 100 patients, of whom over 40 had Graves' ophthalmopathy and about 60 had stable Graves' hyperthyroidism. Whether ophthalmopathy could be predicted prospectively was tested in an independent validation cohort made up of under 20 hyperthyroidism patients plus 17 patients who later progressed to ophthalmopathy. For training and testing, the 100 or so patients in the discovery cohort were randomly divided in a 7:3 ratio. The study also compared thyroid tissue and blood T-cell repertoires from five or six Graves' hyperthyroidism patients. Once sampling was done, hyperthyroidism patients were given methimazole at a starting dose of 30 mg daily, whereas ophthalmopathy patients were given high-dose intravenous methylprednisolone. The libraries were constructed in a second round of multiplex PCR and then size-selected and purified. Libraries were sequenced paired-end with 100 bp reads on an Illumina HiSeq2000. SOAPnuke was used to process the raw data, throwing out any read that contained adapters or uncalled bases, had a mean Phred below 15, or lacked an exact constant-primer or identifier match. High-quality paired reads were merged with COPE v1.2.5, and unique nucleotide sequences were defined as clonotypes. MiTCR v1.1 was used to align clonotypes to the IMGT TRBV, TRBD and TRBJ reference segments. The analysis was restricted to V-J combinations with a frequency above 0.0001, which together covered roughly 99% of the repertoires. A TCS score was defined as the ratio of F50 (clonal expansion) to E x V (chaos), with BLOSUM62-based TCRdist applied between CDR3 peptides within each V-J. Welch's t-statistics and random forest reduced several hundred V-J features to around 14, which were used in a naive Bayes classifier (R e1071). No statistical method was used to set the sample size in advance, and investigators knew the group allocation. According to the paper, TCR Vbeta CDR3 sequencing was carried out on about 140 peripheral blood samples, which came from about 45 ophthalmopathy, 70 to 80 hyperthyroidism and 17 progressor patients.

The chain is made from TRBV11-3 and TRBJ2-7; the D assignment is uncertain and may be TRBD1 or TRBD2, with 5 bases supporting each. This TCR came from a woman younger than 45 with Graves disease. Donor details come from another sample of the same person, matched by shared clones. The sequencing here drew on peripheral blood mononuclear cells (PBMCs), taken at new diagnosis, from a patient treated with antithyroid drugs. The DNA reads TGTGCCAGCAGCCCTCCCCAGGGAGTCCACGAGCAGTACTTC. This gives the protein CASSPPQGVHEQYF.